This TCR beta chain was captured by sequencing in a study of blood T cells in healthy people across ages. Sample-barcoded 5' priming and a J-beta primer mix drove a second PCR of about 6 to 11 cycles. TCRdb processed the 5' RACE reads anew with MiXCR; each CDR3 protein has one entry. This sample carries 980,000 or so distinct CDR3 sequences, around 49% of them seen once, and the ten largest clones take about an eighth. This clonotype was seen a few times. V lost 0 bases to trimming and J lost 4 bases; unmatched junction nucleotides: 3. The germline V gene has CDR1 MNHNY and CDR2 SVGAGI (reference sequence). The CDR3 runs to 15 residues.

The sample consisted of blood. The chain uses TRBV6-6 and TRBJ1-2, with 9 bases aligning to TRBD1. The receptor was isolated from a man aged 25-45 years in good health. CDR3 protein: CASSYSGQGIYGYTF. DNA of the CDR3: TGTGCCAGCAGTTACTCGGGACAGGGAATCTATGGCTACACCTTC.